This TCR beta chain was identified in a study of T cell repertoires and HLA-DP antigens. This clone was counted only a few times. Its matching antigen is unknown. Using immunoSEQ multiplex PCR, the repertoire was profiled, and TCRdb retains in-frame clones only, with some absent. The sample yields 65,000 to 90,000 clones, just under 80% seen once. This CDR3 is built from 15 residues. V lost 3 bases to trimming and J lost 1 base; unmatched junction nucleotides: 3. Looked up from germline, CDR1 is SGHDT and CDR2 is YYEEEE. Specimen: CD4+ T cells from PBMCs. This TCR derives from a man aged 55 to 70 in good health and CMV-seronegative. The chain uses TRBV5-6 and TRBJ1-5; 8 bases are shared with TRBD1. In DNA form, the CDR3 reads TGTGCCAGCAGCTCACAGGGGGTGAGCAATCAGCCCCAGCATTTT. Protein: CASSSQGVSNQPQHF. Drawing the rest from reference TRBV5-6 and TRBJ1-5, the complete variable domain is DAGVTQSPTHLIKTRGQQVTLRCSPKSGHDTVSWYQQALGQGPQFIFQYYEEEERQRGNFPDRFSGHQFPNYSSELNVNALLLGDSALYLCASSSQGVSNQPQHFGDGTRLSIL.